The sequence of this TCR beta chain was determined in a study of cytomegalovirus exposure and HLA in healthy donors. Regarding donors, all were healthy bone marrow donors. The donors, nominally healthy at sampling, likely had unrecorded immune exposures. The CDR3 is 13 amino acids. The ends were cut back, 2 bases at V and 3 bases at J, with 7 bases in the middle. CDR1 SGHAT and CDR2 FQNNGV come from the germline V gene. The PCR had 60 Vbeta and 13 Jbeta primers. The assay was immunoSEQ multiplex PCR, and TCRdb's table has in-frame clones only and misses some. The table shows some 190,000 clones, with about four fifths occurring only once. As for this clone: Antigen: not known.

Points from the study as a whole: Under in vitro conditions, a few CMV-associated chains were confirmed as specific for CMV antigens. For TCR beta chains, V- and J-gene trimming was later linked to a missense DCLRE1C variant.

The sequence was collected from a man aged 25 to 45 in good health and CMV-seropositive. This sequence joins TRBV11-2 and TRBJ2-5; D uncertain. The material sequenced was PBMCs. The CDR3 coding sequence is TGTGCCAGCAGCTTATACCGGGAAGAGACCCAGTACTTC. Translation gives CASSLYREETQYF.